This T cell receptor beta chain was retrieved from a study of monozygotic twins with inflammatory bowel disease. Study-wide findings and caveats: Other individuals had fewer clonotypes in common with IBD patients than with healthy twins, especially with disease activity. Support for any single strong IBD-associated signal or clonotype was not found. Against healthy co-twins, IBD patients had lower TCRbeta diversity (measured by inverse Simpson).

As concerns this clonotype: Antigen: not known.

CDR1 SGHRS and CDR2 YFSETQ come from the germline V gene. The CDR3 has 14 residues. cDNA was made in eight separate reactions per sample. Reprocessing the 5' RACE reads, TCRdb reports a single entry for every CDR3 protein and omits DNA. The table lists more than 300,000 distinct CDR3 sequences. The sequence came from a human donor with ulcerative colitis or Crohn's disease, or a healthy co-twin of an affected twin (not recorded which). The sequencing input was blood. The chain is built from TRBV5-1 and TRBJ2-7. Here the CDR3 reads CASSLAGSPYEQYF.